This T cell receptor (beta chain) stems from a study of blood T cells in healthy people across ages. Primers used in a second PCR of about 7 to 12 cycles were a sample-barcoded 5' primer and a J-beta primer mix. Each cDNA molecule was tagged by a template-switch adaptor that had 12 random nucleotides. One entry per CDR3 protein, called by TCRdb with MiXCR from the 5' RACE reads. The sample has hundreds of thousands of distinct CDR3 sequences, roughly 31% seen once. This clonotype was observed many times. The antigen is undetermined. Study findings and constraints: The fall in TCR beta diversity per million T cells was roughly linear with age.

Every sample had a minimum of 6.5 million PBMCs isolated. The sequenced sample consisted of blood. This TCR was sampled from an elderly woman in good health.

CDR3 residues: CASSPSGGGQPQHF. CDR3 DNA sequence: TGTGCCAGCAGCCCATCGGGGGGCGGGCAGCCCCAGCATTTT. This chain links TRBV7-2 with TRBJ1-5, with D maybe TRBD1 (6 bases). V was cut by 5 bases and J by 7 bases, with 15 bases left in between. The CDR3 loop spans 14 amino acids. CDR1 is SGHTA and CDR2 is FQGNSA in the germline V gene.